These T cell receptor beta chains were read from a single sample in a study of T cells after yellow fever vaccination. TCRdb reanalysed the 5' RACE reads using MiXCR and keeps one entry per CDR3 protein. The table records roughly 240,000 distinct CDR3 sequences, approximately 6.7% of them present only once. Sequences were derived from CD4+ T cells sorted from PBMCs, sampled on the day of the yellow fever booster vaccination. The receptors were gathered from a man aged 25-40 years who received the YFV17D yellow fever vaccine. Each CDR3 is given without its conserved first and last residue. A clone size is listed for some rows: how often the clone was seen (once, few, many), or a class if it is expanded.

abundance,v_gene,j_gene,len,CDR3aa
few,TRBV6-5,TRBJ2-7,11,ASSYGGGSEQY
many,TRBV5-6,TRBJ2-1,13,ASSFGLAGDSEQF
many,TRBV9,TRBJ2-5,11,ASSVAQRETQY
many,TRBV7-2,TRBJ2-4,17,ASSLARASGDLAKNIQY
many,TRBV18,TRBJ2-7,13,ASSPIAQDGNEQY
-,TRBV4-3,TRBJ1-5,14,ASSQDAGRGNQPQH
-,TRBV14,TRBJ2-5,15,ASSQDRGRGSRETQY
few,TRBV7-8,TRBJ1-1,13,ASSVGQGLNTEAF
few,TRBV4-1,TRBJ2-3,13,ASSQDRGGADTQY
-,TRBV6-5,TRBJ1-1,14,ASRHNRGQRNTEAF
-,TRBV19,TRBJ2-1,13,ASSRTGSSYNEQF
many,TRBV6-5,TRBJ2-5,15,ASSYRPVGPQKETQY
many,TRBV7-2,TRBJ2-7,12,ANPARTRLYEQY
-,TRBV29-1,TRBJ2-1,11,SLTSGIYNEQF
few,TRBV27,TRBJ2-4,11,ASRGNAENIQY
-,TRBV19,TRBJ2-4,10,ASSYLDAGQY
-,TRBV29-1,TRBJ2-4,13,SALIMGGRKNIQY
few,TRBV30,TRBJ2-7,13,AWGRGLAGTYEQY
-,TRBV7-2,TRBJ2-7,14,ASSLMGGVPSYEQY
many,TRBV5-1,TRBJ2-1,13,ASSAVWVSDNEQF
many,TRBV20-1,TRBJ2-1,11,SARTSGRSEQF
-,TRBV20-1,TRBJ2-6,13,SALNRAAGANVLT
-,TRBV5-1,TRBJ1-2,12,ASSPNTPQFGYT
-,TRBV20-1,TRBJ2-7,14,SARDLRASGFSEQY
many,TRBV10-1,TRBJ2-4,12,ASSERIGKNIQY
few,TRBV12-3/TRBV12-4,TRBJ2-1,10,ASESEANEQF
few,TRBV20-1,TRBJ2-7,13,SATVPSGRASEQY
-,TRBV7-6,TRBJ2-7,12,ASSLAGAGPEQY
many,TRBV5-6,TRBJ1-1,11,ASSLVAGAEAF
many,TRBV11-2,TRBJ2-5,11,ASSPDRKETQY
many,TRBV24-1,TRBJ2-1,14,ATSDSSGLAFNEQF
few,TRBV5-1,TRBJ2-1,12,ASSRDETHNEQF
few,TRBV7-2,TRBJ2-1,12,ASSSDTTYNEQF
-,TRBV20-1,TRBJ1-6,15,CARDWGQSSYNSPLH
-,TRBV9,TRBJ2-5,13,ASSISGLPQETQY
few,TRBV5-4,TRBJ2-1,14,ASSLGASGRATEQF
many,TRBV7-2,TRBJ2-1,11,ASSHQREGEQF
many,TRBV20-1,TRBJ2-5,14,SARDPQREGRETQY